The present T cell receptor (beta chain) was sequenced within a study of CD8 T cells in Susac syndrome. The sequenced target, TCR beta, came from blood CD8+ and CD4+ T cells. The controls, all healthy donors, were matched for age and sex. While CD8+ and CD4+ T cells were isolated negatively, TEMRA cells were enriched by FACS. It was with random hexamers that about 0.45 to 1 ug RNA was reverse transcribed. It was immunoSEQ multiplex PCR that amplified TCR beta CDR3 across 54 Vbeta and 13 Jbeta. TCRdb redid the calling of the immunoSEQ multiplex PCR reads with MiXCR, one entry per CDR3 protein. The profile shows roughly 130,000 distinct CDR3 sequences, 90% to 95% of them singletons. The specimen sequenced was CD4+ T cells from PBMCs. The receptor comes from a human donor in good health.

The chain's CDR3 is CASGWGLDIQYF. Here the CDR3 DNA reads TGTGCCAGCGGCTGGGGGTTGGACATTCAGTACTTC. The V call is TRBV2, the J call TRBJ2-4, with D perhaps given as TRBD1 or TRBD2 (5 bases each). Germline loops: CDR1 SNHLY, CDR2 FYNNEI. Trimming left V 8 bases short and J 8 bases short, with 13 bases between. CDR3 length: 12 amino acids.